These T cell receptor beta chains were read from a single sample in a study of CD8+CD57+ T cells in acquired aplastic anemia. Each CDR3 protein gets one entry after TCRdb re-called the reads with MiXCR. The data contain approximately 470,000 distinct CDR3 sequences, approximately 33% of them seen just once; the ten biggest clones take up 0.7% to 1%. Sequencing input: sorted CD4+, CD8+, or CD8+CD57+ T cells (not recorded which) from PBMCs. These receptors were collected from a human donor with aplastic anemia. CDR3s include the opening cysteine and the closing phenylalanine or tryptophan. A D gene is named only where the DNA matches it firmly. Not every row has a clone size; where given, it reads once, few, many or a size class.

>NA|13|TRBV20-1|TRBD1|TRBJ2-5
CSAGPGQPETQYF
TGCAGTGCTGGCCCGGGACAGCCAGAGACCCAGTACTTC
>few|19|TRBV5-4|TRBD2|TRBJ2-2
CASSLIGQPGGVNTGELFF
TGTGCCAGCAGCTTGATCGGGCAGCCTGGGGGGGTGAACACCGGGGAGCTGTTTTTT
>NA|15|TRBV18|TRBD2|TRBJ2-7
CASSPEGLPRDEQYF
TGTGCCAGCTCACCGGAGGGACTACCTCGCGACGAGCAGTACTTC
>few|14|TRBV2|TRBD1|TRBJ1-1
CASSEQGEDTEAFF
TGTGCCAGCAGTGAGCAGGGGGAGGACACTGAAGCTTTCTTT
>many|13|TRBV10-3|TRBD1|TRBJ1-1
CAINPGQYTEAFF
TGTGCCATCAACCCGGGACAGTACACTGAAGCTTTCTTT
>few|17|TRBV11-2|NA|TRBJ2-2
CASSLVAVRVDTGELFF
TGTGCCAGCAGCTTAGTTGCCGTGCGCGTTGACACCGGGGAGCTGTTTTTT
>few|16|TRBV10-3|NA|TRBJ2-7
CASSYGRDARLYEQYF
TGTGCCAGCAGTTACGGCAGGGATGCTAGGCTCTACGAGCAGTACTTC
>once|12|TRBV19|NA|TRBJ2-2
CASSKRAGELFF
TGTGCCAGTAGTAAGAGGGCCGGGGAGCTGTTTTTT
>NA|13|TRBV12-3/TRBV12-4|TRBD2|TRBJ2-5
CASSLTSEETQYF
TGTGCCAGCAGTTTAACTAGCGAAGAGACCCAGTACTTC
>NA|15|TRBV25-1|TRBD1|TRBJ1-1
CASSRTGEDNTEAFF
TGTGCCAGCAGCCGGACAGGGGAAGATAACACTGAAGCTTTCTTT
>NA|19|TRBV7-3|NA|TRBJ2-6
CASSLIGRTGVAGANVLTF
TGTGCCAGCAGCTTAATTGGGAGGACCGGGGTGGCCGGGGCCAACGTCCTGACTTTC
>many|15|TRBV7-2|NA|TRBJ2-3
CASTLGDFSTDTQYF
TGTGCCAGCACCTTAGGGGACTTTAGCACAGATACGCAGTATTTT
>NA|14|TRBV19|NA|TRBJ2-1
CASTLLEGEGEQFF
TGCGCCAGCACCCTACTCGAGGGAGAAGGTGAGCAGTTCTTC
>few|13|TRBV20-1|NA|TRBJ2-7
CSARGTATYEQYF
TGCAGTGCTCGGGGGACAGCCACCTACGAGCAGTACTTC
>NA|12|TRBV5-6|NA|TRBJ1-2
CASSPNREGYTF
TGTGCCAGCAGCCCAAACAGGGAAGGCTACACCTTC
>many|15|TRBV2|NA|TRBJ1-3
CASSEQGFSGNTIYF
TGTGCCAGCAGCGAACAGGGCTTCTCTGGAAACACCATATATTTT
>NA|14|TRBV18|NA|TRBJ2-7
CASSGQGPPDEQYF
TGTGCCAGCTCAGGACAAGGACCTCCTGACGAGCAGTACTTC
>many|13|TRBV12-3/TRBV12-4|TRBD1|TRBJ1-2
CASSPGQGGGYTF
TGTGCCAGCAGTCCCGGACAGGGAGGTGGCTACACCTTC
>NA|15|TRBV7-2|NA|TRBJ1-4
CASSYWDFFGEKLFF
TGTGCCAGCAGCTATTGGGACTTTTTCGGGGAAAAACTGTTTTTT
>once|13|TRBV6-5|NA|TRBJ2-5
CASSYAGRQTQYF
TGTGCCAGCAGTTACGCAGGAAGGCAGACCCAGTACTTC
>NA|16|TRBV3-1|NA|TRBJ1-2
CASSQGMRGAYYDYTF
TGTGCCAGCAGCCAAGGGATGCGGGGGGCCTACTATGACTACACCTTC
>many|14|TRBV5-1|NA|TRBJ1-2
CASSSTGFGYGYTF
TGCGCCAGCAGCTCCACGGGGTTCGGGTATGGCTACACCTTC
>many|12|TRBV7-2|NA|TRBJ1-2
CASSRPAGGYTF
TGTGCCAGCAGCCGGCCAGCAGGTGGCTACACCTTC
>NA|17|TRBV9|NA|TRBJ2-7
CASSPLNTGDNSYEQYF
TGTGCCAGCAGCCCCCTAAATACGGGCGACAACTCCTACGAGCAGTACTTC
>NA|16|TRBV11-2|NA|TRBJ1-2
CASNLDVGVPRSGYTF
TGTGCCAGCAACTTAGATGTTGGAGTCCCCAGGAGCGGCTACACCTTC
>many|13|TRBV2|NA|TRBJ1-2
CASSEGGWNGYTF
TGTGCCAGCAGTGAAGGGGGGTGGAATGGCTACACCTTC
>few|15|TRBV4-1|NA|TRBJ1-2
CASSQVLSRDYGYTF
TGCGCCAGCAGCCAAGTTCTCTCTAGGGACTATGGCTACACCTTC
>many|17|TRBV7-8|NA|TRBJ2-5
CASSSPSPTVYQETQYF
TGTGCCAGCAGCTCCCCGTCCCCGACAGTCTACCAAGAGACCCAGTACTTC
>NA|12|TRBV10-3|NA|TRBJ1-6
CAISENRAALHF
TGTGCCATCAGTGAAAACCGCGCGGCCCTCCACTTT
>many|16|TRBV29-1|TRBD1|TRBJ2-6
CSVKGTGVSGANVLTF
TGCAGCGTGAAGGGGACAGGGGTCTCTGGGGCCAACGTCCTGACTTTC
>few|15|TRBV7-3|TRBD1|TRBJ2-1
CASSRPGQGTDEQFF
TGTGCCAGCAGCCGTCCGGGACAGGGGACGGATGAGCAGTTCTTC
>NA|14|TRBV7-9|NA|TRBJ2-5
CASRILQEGETQYF
TGTGCCAGCCGGATTTTACAGGAGGGAGAGACCCAGTACTTC
>NA|14|TRBV28|NA|TRBJ2-7
CASSFPRGVYEQYF
TGCGCCAGCAGTTTCCCCAGGGGGGTCTACGAGCAGTACTTC
>NA|15|TRBV4-2|NA|TRBJ2-1
CASSQDRGGSNEQFF
TGTGCCAGCAGCCAAGACAGGGGAGGAAGTAATGAGCAGTTCTTC
>once|14|TRBV19|NA|TRBJ1-2
CASSIGGPFYGYTF
TGTGCCAGTAGTATCGGAGGCCCGTTCTATGGCTACACCTTC
>many|15|TRBV9|TRBD1|TRBJ1-6
CASSVGQGENSPLHF
TGTGCCAGCAGCGTAGGACAGGGGGAAAATTCACCCCTCCACTTT
>NA|15|TRBV12-3/TRBV12-4|TRBD1|TRBJ2-2
CASRPSGQGAGELFF
TGTGCCAGCAGGCCCTCGGGACAGGGGGCCGGGGAGCTGTTTTTT
>many|16|TRBV11-2|NA|TRBJ2-6
CASSLEGWAGANVLTF
TGTGCCAGCAGCTTAGAGGGCTGGGCTGGGGCCAACGTCCTGACTTTC
>NA|16|TRBV4-1|NA|TRBJ1-5
CASSPQYRVGNQPQHF
TGCGCCAGCAGCCCCCAATACAGGGTGGGCAATCAGCCCCAGCATTTT
>many|15|TRBV2|TRBD2|TRBJ2-5
CASSELAGGRETQYF
TGTGCCAGCAGTGAACTAGCGGGAGGGAGAGAGACCCAGTACTTC
>NA|15|TRBV12-3/TRBV12-4|TRBD1|TRBJ1-3
CASIDRGLGGNTIYF
TGTGCCAGCATCGACAGGGGATTAGGAGGAAACACCATATATTTT